The present TCR beta chain was sequenced within a study of beta chain features in type 1 diabetes. Study observations and caveats: Any HLA-type effect on TCRB rearrangement remained unresolved here.

Trimming took 10 bases from V and 10 from J; bases not matched to a gene: 15. Germline CDR1 reads MDHEN; CDR2 reads SYDVKM. The CDR3 is 14 residues long. This clone occurred a few times. Antigen specificity is unknown. Expressed TCRB transcripts were sequenced after all isolated RNA was converted to cDNA. Data came from immunoSEQ multiplex PCR; TCRdb stores just in-frame clones and leaves some out. Among nearly 350,000 clones, 6.5% to 10% were seen once, and the ten largest hold around 0.44%. This chain connects TRBV28 to TRBJ2-1; TRBD1 matches at 8 bases. The sample was central memory CD4+ T cells from blood. This clonotype was obtained from a woman younger than 30 in good health. The CDR3 loop reads CATLPGQAVGEQFF. The CDR3 DNA reads as TGTGCCACGTTACCGGGACAGGCCGTCGGGGAGCAGTTCTTC.